The 29 T cell receptor beta chains presented below share a single source sample, sequenced in a study of metastatic and nonmetastatic thyroid tumors. Through MiXCR, TCRdb re-clonotyped the PCR reads. The data contain some 26,000 clones, 20% to 30% of them singletons. Every patient underwent thyroid surgery untreated. The sample taken for sequencing was blood. The receptors shown here come from a male donor with papillary thyroid cancer or a benign thyroid nodule (not recorded which). Some clones in this sample may be carry-over from other donors' samples.

The chain couples TRBV7-2 to TRBJ2-7; D is undetermined. V lost 8 bases, J lost 1 base, and 6 bases lay in between. The germline V gene has CDR1 SGHTA and CDR2 FQGNSA. The CDR3 contains 11 residues. The CDR3 reads CASVQSYEQYF. DNA for the CDR3: TGTGCCAGCGTACAGTCCTACGAGCAGTACTTC.

This clone was counted only a few times. J is TRBJ1-3 and V is TRBV6-1; tentative D call: TRBD1 (6 bases). The CDR3 contains 15 residues. Germline loops: CDR1 MNHNS, CDR2 SASEGT. The V gene lost 5 bases and the J gene lost 2 bases, with 13 bases spanning the gap. The CDR3 DNA reads as TGTGCCAGCAGTCCGAACAGGGCTACTGGAAACACCATATATTTT. Its translation: CASSPNRATGNTIYF.

A few counts support this clone. V usage is TRBV18 and J usage is TRBJ2-2; D not resolved. Germline V gene data show CDR1 as KGHSH and CDR2 as LQKENI. Trimming shortened V by 3 bases and J by 5 bases, and 1 base separated the two germline ends. This CDR3 region has 11 residues. CDR3 sequence reads: CASSPTGELFF. For the CDR3, the DNA is TGTGCCAGCTCACCGACCGGGGAGCTGTTTTTT. The whole variable domain, remainder taken from reference TRBV18 and TRBJ2-2, is NAGVMQNPRHLVRRRGQEARLRCSPMKGHSHVYWYRQLPEEGLKFMVYLQKENIIDESGMPKERFSAEFPKEGPSILRIQQVVRGDSAAYFCASSPTGELFFGEGSRLTVL.

This clone was picked up a small number of times. Given a much more abundant clone one base away, this may be a read error. The V gene is TRBV29-1, the J gene TRBJ2-7; no clear D gene. The V gene's germline CDR1 is SQVTM and CDR2 ANQGSEA. CDR3 length equals 12 residues. Trimming shortened V by 0 bases and J by 3 bases, and 6 bases separated the two germline ends. CDR3 coding DNA: TGCAGCGTTGAAGAGGGGTGCTACGAGCAGTACTTC. Amino acid sequence: CSVEEGCYEQYF.

CDR3 in DNA: TGTGCCAGCAGCCCCAGGCTCCAAGAGACCCAGTACTTC. Translating gives CASSPRLQETQYF. V gene TRBV7-6 combines with J gene TRBJ2-5; D uncertain. There are 13 residues in the CDR3. The germline V and J ends were trimmed by 5 bases and 1 base, with 8 bases remaining between them. Looked up from germline, CDR1 is SGHVS and CDR2 is FNYEAQ.

This clone was recorded many times. The V and J genes are TRBV28 and TRBJ2-1, with TRBD1 identical over 8 bases. There are 13 residues in the CDR3. Unmatched junction bases numbered 7, after V lost 7 bases and J lost 8 bases. Germline CDR1 is MDHEN and CDR2 is SYDVKM. CDR3 in DNA: TGTGCCAGCACCCCAGGGGGCAGAGATGAGCAGTTCTTC. It specifies CASTPGGRDEQFF.

Notes on this clone: This CDR3 fails to terminate in the conserved phenylalanine or tryptophan, so it likely reflects a read error. The rearrangement joins TRBV6-4 to TRBJ2-7, with TRBD1 identical over 7 bases. This CDR3 has 13 amino acids. V was clipped by 8 bases and J by 6 bases; unmatched bases: 10. The germline CDR1 and CDR2 sequences are MRHNA and SNTAGT. CDR3 sequence reads: CASGGDRDCEQYL. The CDR3 nucleotides are TGTGCCAGCGGAGGCGACAGGGATTGCGAGCAGTACCTC.

This clone was counted many times. The genes are TRBV5-6 and TRBJ2-5, with D tentatively TRBD1 (6 bases). The CDR3 totals 13 residues. Germline V gene lookup returns CDR1 SGHDT and CDR2 YYEEEE. V lost 6 bases and J lost 7, with 16 bases in between. Written as DNA, the CDR3 is TGTGCCAGCAACGCCGGGACAACGGGGACCCAGTACTTC. This gives the protein CASNAGTTGTQYF.

Details on this clone: This clone may be a read error of a much larger clone one base away. The gene calls are TRBV7-6 and TRBJ2-2; 9 positions match TRBD2. The CDR3 covers 16 residues. Germline trimming cut 6 bases from V and 3 bases from J; bases unmatched to any gene: 8. Germline CDR1 SGHVS, CDR2 FNYEAQ. The CDR3 region has the DNA TGTGCCAGCAGTTATAGTATAGCGGGAGACACCGGGGAGCTGTTTTTT. It translates to CASSYSIAGDTGELFF.

This rearrangement joins TRBV11-1 to TRBJ2-5, with D possibly being TRBD1 or TRBD2 (5 bases each). This CDR3 has 16 amino acids. V lost 3 bases and J 2 bases, leaving 16 bases between the germline ends. CDR1 and CDR2 (germline): SGHAT, FQDESV (reference sequence). In nucleotides, the CDR3 is TGTGCCAGCAGCTTCTACACAAGAGGGGTTCAAGAGACCCAGTACTTC. Residues: CASSFYTRGVQETQYF.

Ten or more counts support this clone. The chain carries TRBV27 and TRBJ2-1; no clear D gene. In germline, CDR1 is MNHEY, CDR2 SMNVEV (reference sequence). The ends were cut back, 5 bases at V and 4 bases at J, with 9 bases in the middle. CDR3 length: 13 residues. CDR3 sequence reads: CASSITGYNEQFF. The CDR3 nucleotides read TGTGCCAGCAGTATTACTGGTTACAATGAGCAGTTCTTC.

The CDR3 region is CASSPQGAKNTGELFF. For the CDR3, the DNA is TGTGCCAGCAGTCCACAGGGAGCAAAGAACACCGGGGAGCTGTTTTTT. The J gene is TRBJ2-2, the V gene TRBV2, with D possibly matching TRBD1 (6 bases). Germline-derived CDR1 and CDR2 are SNHLY and FYNNEI. V shed 5 bases and J shed 1 base, with 14 bases lying between them. CDR3 length: 16 amino acids.

This clone was seen many times. V is TRBV5-1 and J is TRBJ2-6, with 8 nucleotides matching TRBD1. The CDR3 covers 16 residues. With 10 bases clipped from V and 2 bases from J, the junction kept 11 bases outside the gene matches. Per the germline V gene, CDR1 is SGHRS and CDR2 is YFSETQ. The CDR3 sequence: CAGARAGGAGANVLTF. For the CDR3, the DNA is TGCGCCGGGGCCAGGGCAGGGGGCGCTGGGGCCAACGTCCTGACTTTC.

This clone was detected ten times or more. A read error is possible here, since a much larger clone lies one base away. The rearrangement uses TRBV5-8 and TRBJ2-7; D possibly corresponds to TRBD2 (5 bases). This CDR3 has 15 amino acids. The V gene's germline CDR1 is SGHTS and CDR2 YDEGEE. The CDR3 here is CAGSFSRGASYEQYF. The CDR3 DNA sequence: TGTGCCGGCAGCTTTTCTCGGGGAGCCTCCTACGAGCAGTACTTC.

The J gene is TRBJ1-2, the V gene TRBV6-1; the D is unclear. This CDR3 contains 15 residues. CDR1 and CDR2 from the germline V gene are MNHNS and SASEGT. Trimming took 2 bases from V and 2 from J, leaving 12 bases between them. The CDR3 protein is CASSEPVRANYGYTF. The CDR3 coding sequence is TGTGCCAGCAGTGAACCGGTCAGAGCAAACTATGGCTACACCTTC.

Concerning this clone itself: Other DNA sequences of this sample code for an identical CDR3. This rearrangement joins TRBV24-1 to TRBJ2-1; no clear D. V was cut by 5 bases and J by 6 bases, with 7 bases left in between. Germline V gene lookup returns CDR1 KGHDR and CDR2 SFDVKD. The CDR3 runs to 12 residues. CDR3 bases: TGTGCCACCAGTGGATGGAGCAATGAGCAGTTCTTC. This translates into CATSGWSNEQFF.

This clone was counted many times. The chain couples TRBV7-2 to TRBJ2-5, with D unresolved. Germline V gene sequence: CDR1 SGHTA, CDR2 FQGNSA. The CDR3 is made up of 15 amino acids. Trimming cost V 1 base and J 0 bases, with 9 bases left between them. The CDR3 coding sequence is TGTGCCAGCAGCTTAGGCTCAACGAACCAAGAGACCCAGTACTTC. Amino acid sequence: CASSLGSTNQETQYF.

For this clone: A read error is possible here, since a much larger clone lies one base away. Other nucleotide sequences from this sample produce the same CDR3. V gene TRBV11-2 combines with J gene TRBJ2-1, with D tentatively TRBD1 (5 bases). The V end lost 0 bases, the J end lost 9 bases, and 12 bases lay between the germline ends. The CDR3 contains 14 residues. Per the germline V gene, CDR1 is SGHAT and CDR2 is FQNNGV. For the CDR3, the DNA is TGTGCCAGCAGCTTAGATCATAGGGGTTTTGAGCAGTTCTTC. This translates into CASSLDHRGFEQFF.

The chain is built from TRBV7-8 and TRBJ1-1, with TRBD1 as a possible D gene (5 bases). Germline CDR1 is SGHVS and CDR2 is FQNEAQ. This CDR3 has 17 amino acids. Trimming stripped 5 bases from V and 0 bases from J, with 19 bases between. The CDR3 nucleotides read TGTGCCAGCAGCCCCTGCTGGGGGTGCGGGGTGAACACTGAAGCTTTCTTT. It encodes CASSPCWGCGVNTEAFF.

Relative to its sample, this clone is medium-sized. The chain couples TRBV12-3 or TRBV12-4 to TRBJ2-2; tentative D call: TRBD2 (6 bases). Between the trimmed V and J ends, which lost 7 bases and 1 base, there was a span of 10 bases. There are 14 residues in the CDR3. This CDR3 reads CASTMGGNTGELFF. The CDR3 bases are TGTGCCAGCACCATGGGGGGGAACACCGGGGAGCTGTTTTTT.

The CDR3: CASRISGGVGEQFF. The CDR3 nucleotides read TGTGCCAGCCGCATCAGCGGGGGGGTAGGTGAGCAGTTCTTC. The chain couples TRBV6-1 to TRBJ2-1, with 10 bases aligning to TRBD2. The V segment lost 8 bases and the J segment 9 bases; nucleotides outside the gene matches: 10. This CDR3 spans 14 amino acids. The germline CDR1 and CDR2 sequences are MNHNS and SASEGT.

The sample holds many counts of this clone. The chain carries TRBV5-4 and TRBJ2-2; no definite D call. V was cut by 2 bases and J by 8 bases, with 10 bases left in between. The CDR3 loop spans 13 amino acids. Per the germline V gene, CDR1 is SGHNT and CDR2 is YYREEE (reference sequence). CDR3 residues: CASSFDMEGELFF. The CDR3 DNA sequence: TGTGCCAGCAGCTTTGATATGGAGGGGGAGCTGTTTTTT.

This sequence joins TRBV7-6 and TRBJ1-3, with a possible D match to TRBD1 (6 bases). Trimming cost V 5 bases and J 4 bases, with 12 bases left between them. Germline values: CDR1 SGHVS, CDR2 FNYEAQ. The CDR3 is 14 residues long. DNA for the CDR3: TGTGCCAGCAGCCCCGGGGACATCGGAAACACCATATATTTT. Its translation: CASSPGDIGNTIYF.

This clone was counted at least ten times. The chain links TRBV9 to TRBJ1-4, with 7 positions matching TRBD1. J gave up 8 bases and V 1 base, and 5 bases lay outside the gene matches. This CDR3 contains 14 residues. In germline, CDR1 is SGDLS, CDR2 YYNGEE. CDR3 protein: CASSVQGGKEKLFF. The CDR3 nucleotides read TGTGCCAGCAGCGTACAGGGGGGGAAGGAAAAACTGTTTTTT. The full variable domain, rest sourced from reference TRBV9 and TRBJ1-4, is DSGVTQTPKHLITATGQRVTLRCSPRSGDLSVYWYQQSLDQGLQFLIQYYNGEERAKGNILERFSAQQFPDLHSELNLSSLELGDSALYFCASSVQGGKEKLFFGSGTQLSVL.

About this clone: The germline gene is not matched at one end of the junction; a read error may be the cause. The gene calls are TRBV9 and TRBJ2-2, with D perhaps matching TRBD1 (5 bases). The CDR3 consists of 15 residues. Germline V CDR1 and CDR2: SGDLS, YYNGEE. Here the CDR3 DNA reads TGTGCCAGCATCGTAGCCAGGGTAGTTGGAAGGGGGCTGTTTTTT. It codes for CASIVARVVGRGLFF.

This clone qualifies as medium-sized (0.01 to 0.1%). The gene calls are TRBV19 and TRBJ2-1; D tentatively reads TRBD1 or TRBD2 (5 bases each). Germline V gene lookup returns CDR1 LNHDA and CDR2 SQIVND (reference sequence). Trimming stripped 5 bases from V and 8 bases from J, with 16 bases between. There are 14 residues in the CDR3. CDR3 protein: CASSFSGQGHEQFF. The DNA of the CDR3 is TGTGCCAGTAGTTTCTCGGGGCAGGGCCATGAGCAGTTCTTC.

By share, this clone ranks as medium-sized (0.01 to 0.1%). The V and J genes are TRBV6-1 and TRBJ2-1; possibly TRBD1 for D (6 bases). The CDR3 spans 16 residues. V shed 5 bases and J shed 9 bases, with 23 bases lying between them. Germline V lookup: CDR1 MNHNS, CDR2 SASEGT. CDR3 DNA sequence: TGTGCCAGCAGTCACCTATCTCTTACAGGGTCGGTTGAGCAGTTCTTC. Protein: CASSHLSLTGSVEQFF.

This clone was detected many times. V is TRBV6-1 and J is TRBJ2-4, with 8 nucleotides matching TRBD1. This CDR3 comprises 12 residues. From germline, CDR1 is MNHNS and CDR2 SASEGT. J lost 9 bases, V lost 5 bases, and 3 bases had no gene match. The DNA for the CDR3 is TGTGCCAGCAGTACAGGGGGAGGCATTCAGTACTTC. Protein product: CASSTGGGIQYF.

The chain recombines TRBV19 with TRBJ1-1; D not certain. The V gene lost 3 bases and the J gene lost 1 base, with 9 bases spanning the gap. This CDR3 region has 14 residues. CDR1 is LNHDA and CDR2 is SQIVND in the germline V gene (reference sequence). The CDR3 spells CASSIGPGNTEAFF. CDR3 in DNA: TGTGCCAGTAGTATTGGACCCGGGAACACTGAAGCTTTCTTT.